This T cell receptor (beta chain) was recovered during a study of T cells in localized non-small cell lung cancer. Libraries were prepared by immunoSEQ multiplex PCR; TCRdb keeps only in-frame clonotypes and omits some of them. The sample shows under 6,000 clones, 80% to 90% of them seen only once. The sample holds a few counts of this clone. Its specificity is not known. Germline V gene data show CDR1 as MDHEN and CDR2 as SYDVKM. This CDR3 has 15 amino acids. V was pared by 3 bases and J by 4 bases, with 13 bases between. Regarding the study as a whole: The greatest T cell clonality was found in uninvolved adjacent lung (higher than in tumor). Increased T cell density in blood showed an association with longer overall survival. Detection in adjacent lung was observed for a median around 50 of the top 100 tumor clones.

The V gene is TRBV28, the J gene TRBJ1-5; D might be TRBD1 (6 bases). Sequencing was performed on peripheral blood mononuclear cells, taken before any cancer treatment. This receptor was obtained from an older female donor with stage II lung adenocarcinoma. CDR3 nucleotides: TGTGCCAGCAGTTTGGCGACAGGTGGTAATCAGCCCCAGCATTTT. Its protein product is CASSLATGGNQPQHF.